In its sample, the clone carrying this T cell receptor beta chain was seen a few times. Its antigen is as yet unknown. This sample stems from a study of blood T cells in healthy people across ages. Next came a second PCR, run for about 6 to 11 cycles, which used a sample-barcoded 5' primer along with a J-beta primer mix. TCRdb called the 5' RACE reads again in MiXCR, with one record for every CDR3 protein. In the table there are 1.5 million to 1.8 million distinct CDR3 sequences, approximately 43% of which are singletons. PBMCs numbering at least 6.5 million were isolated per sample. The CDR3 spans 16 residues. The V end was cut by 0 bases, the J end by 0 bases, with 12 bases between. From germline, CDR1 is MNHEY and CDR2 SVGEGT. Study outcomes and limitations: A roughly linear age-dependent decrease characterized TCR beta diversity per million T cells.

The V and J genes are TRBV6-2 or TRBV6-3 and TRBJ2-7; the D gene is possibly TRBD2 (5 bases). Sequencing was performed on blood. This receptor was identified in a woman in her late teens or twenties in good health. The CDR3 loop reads CASSYSRADHSYEQYF. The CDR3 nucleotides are TGTGCCAGCAGTTACTCGAGAGCGGATCACTCCTACGAGCAGTACTTC.